The subject of this entry is one T cell receptor (beta chain). These data come from a study of blood T cell repertoires in COVID-19. Study-wide context: Acute and convalescent COVID-19 specimens originated in the United States, Italy and Spain. T cells, B-cell-depleted T cells, or PBMCs supplied cDNA or gDNA.

This CDR3 spans 14 amino acids. Trimming stripped 5 bases from V and 6 bases from J, with 13 bases between. The V gene's germline CDR1 is KGHDR and CDR2 SFDVKD. Under the authors' procedure: The assay estimated nucleated cells by amplifying reference gene primers. Generated by immunoSEQ multiplex PCR, the TCRdb table keeps only in-frame clones and is missing some. The V and J calls and clone size were taken over from that table, and D and trimming were inferred from the DNA. In the table there are approximately 260,000 clones, about 88% of which are singletons. V gene TRBV24-1 combines with J gene TRBJ2-1, with unresolved D. This receptor was identified in a woman aged 40-49 years who had recovered from COVID-19. Sequencing input: peripheral blood. The CDR3 sequence is CATSGSVNRNEQFF. The DNA for the CDR3 is TGTGCCACCAGTGGTAGTGTAAATCGCAATGAGCAGTTCTTC.